This T cell receptor (beta chain) was sequenced in a study of blood T cell repertoires in COVID-19. About the research overall: Whether acute or convalescent, the COVID-19 samples came from the United States, Italy and Spain. PBMCs, B-cell-depleted T cells, or T cells provided the cDNA or gDNA that made up the material.

Participants spanned ages about 18 to 90 years and resided in 24 US areas. Original processing methods: The assay estimated nucleated cells by amplifying reference gene primers. Method: immunoSEQ multiplex PCR; TCRdb's copy keeps in-frame clones and lacks some. The V and J calls and clone size are taken from that table; D and trimming were inferred from the DNA. The data hold about 220,000 clones, with more than 80% observed a single time. CDR3 length equals 13 residues. Trimming pared 4 bases from V and 8 bases from J, leaving 12 bases between. The germline V gene encodes CDR1 SGHVS and CDR2 FNYEAQ. This TCR came from a woman aged 18-30 years in a cohort exposed to, infected with or recovered from COVID-19 (not recorded which). The material sequenced was PBMCs or T cells enriched from blood (not recorded which). J is TRBJ2-4 and V is TRBV7-6; D possibly corresponds to TRBD2 (6 bases). In DNA form, the CDR3 reads TGTGCCAGCAGCTCCGGGACTTCGGACATTCAGTACTTC. It is translated as CASSSGTSDIQYF. Together with reference TRBV7-6 and TRBJ2-4, the CDR3 gives the full variable domain: GAGVSQSPRYKVTKRGQDVALRCDPISGHVSLYWYRQALGQGPEFLTYFNYEAQQDKSGLPNDRFSAERPEGSISTLTIQRTEQRDSAMYRCASSSGTSDIQYFGAGTRLSVL.